A single sample is the source of the 24 T cell receptor beta chains below, sequenced in a study of OX40 agonist ivuxolimab in advanced cancers. Repertoires were generated with immunoSEQ multiplex PCR, while TCRdb's copy carries only in-frame clones and drops some. The table has some 45,000 clones, approximately 90% seen once. Sequencing was performed on CD4+ or CD8+ T cells sorted from blood, taken in a trial of the OX40 agonist ivuxolimab. The source is an adult with an advanced solid tumor such as melanoma, head and neck, liver or kidney cancer.

V gene TRBV27 combines with J gene TRBJ2-7, with D possibly being TRBD1 (7 bases). This CDR3 region has 16 residues. V was shortened by 1 base and J by 2 bases, with 15 bases between the two germline ends. Germline V gene sequence: CDR1 MNHEY, CDR2 SMNVEV (reference sequence). The CDR3 DNA reads TGTGCCAGCAGTTTATTGGTATCAGGGGGGCCCTACGAGCAGTACTTC. Its translation: CASSLLVSGGPYEQYF.

V and J are TRBV7-9 and TRBJ2-5, with TRBD2 identical over 7 bases. CDR3 length equals 12 residues. Per the germline V gene, CDR1 is SEHNR and CDR2 is FQNEAQ (reference sequence). V shed 8 bases and J 4 bases; nucleotides not matched to a gene: 4. The CDR3 DNA follows: TGTGCCAGCGCGGGGGTGGGAGAGACCCAGTACTTC. Protein: CASAGVGETQYF.

This chain connects TRBV19 to TRBJ2-7; 7 bases line up with TRBD1. This CDR3 is built from 11 residues. Losses at the gene ends were 8 bases for V and 6 bases for J; bases not matched to a gene: 4. Germline lookup yields CDR1 LNHDA and CDR2 SQIVND (reference sequence). In DNA form, the CDR3 reads TGTGCCAGTTCGACAGGGACCGAGCAGTACTTC. This sequence encodes CASSTGTEQYF.

As to this clone: Distinct nucleotide sequences in the sample also encode this CDR3. The chain combines TRBV19 with TRBJ1-1; D gene uncertain. The germline V and J ends were trimmed by 1 base and 2 bases, with 2 bases remaining between them. In germline, CDR1 is LNHDA, CDR2 SQIVND (reference sequence). CDR3 length: 12 residues. The CDR3 sequence is CASSIGNTEAFF. Here the CDR3 DNA reads TGTGCCAGTAGTATAGGTAACACTGAAGCTTTCTTT.

The chain uses TRBV28 and TRBJ2-5; D is undetermined. The V end lost 7 bases, the J end lost 2 bases, and 26 bases lay between the germline ends. The germline V gene has CDR1 MDHEN and CDR2 SYDVKM. The CDR3 is 18 residues long. As DNA, the CDR3 is TGTGCCAGCACCCGTCACCCTCTACGTACGGCGAGTCAAGAGACCCAGTACTTC. Protein: CASTRHPLRTASQETQYF.

The chain has TRBV30 and TRBJ2-2, with D hard to call. In germline, CDR1 is GTSNPN, CDR2 SVGIG (reference sequence). The V end was cut by 2 bases, the J end by 6 bases, with 7 bases between. The CDR3 is made up of 12 amino acids. CDR3 nucleotides: TGTGCCTGGAGTAGGATGTCCGGGGAGCTGTTTTTT. This encodes CAWSRMSGELFF.

The chain combines TRBV6-9 with TRBJ2-7, with D possibly matching TRBD1 (6 bases). V shed 7 bases and J shed 7 bases, with 20 bases lying between them. CDR3 length: 14 amino acids. Per germline, CDR1 MNHGY and CDR2 SVAAGI. CDR3 amino acids: CASNPEGDQGEQYF. CDR3 bases: TGTGCCAGCAACCCAGAGGGGGACCAAGGGGAGCAGTACTTC.

The rearrangement joins TRBV30 to TRBJ2-5; perhaps D is TRBD1 or TRBD2 (6 bases each). This CDR3 contains 14 residues. V shed 6 bases and J shed 2 bases, with 16 bases lying between them. Germline V gene lookup returns CDR1 GTSNPN and CDR2 SVGIG (reference sequence). CDR3 residues: CACLIGGWQETQYF. The CDR3 region has the DNA TGTGCCTGCCTCATAGGGGGGTGGCAAGAGACCCAGTACTTC.

This clone appeared once. V is TRBV7-8 and J is TRBJ1-1; D call uncertain. V was clipped by 1 base and J by 6 bases, with 6 bases between them. This CDR3 region has 12 residues. Per the germline V gene, CDR1 is SGHVS and CDR2 is FQNEAQ. CDR3 protein: CASSLGEAEAFF. The CDR3 nucleotides are TGTGCCAGCAGCTTAGGAGAGGCTGAAGCTTTCTTT. The full variable domain, its missing parts supplied by reference TRBV7-8 and TRBJ1-1, is GAGVSQSPRYKVAKRGQDVALRCDPISGHVSLFWYQQALGQGPEFLTYFQNEAQLDKSGLPSDRFFAERPEGSVSTLKIQRTQQEDSAVYLCASSLGEAEAFFGQGTRLTVV.

This rearrangement joins TRBV7-9 to TRBJ2-5, with a tentative D call TRBD1 (5 bases). The CDR3 length is 15 residues. In germline, CDR1 is SEHNR, CDR2 FQNEAQ (reference sequence). V lost 5 bases, J lost 4 bases, and 17 bases lay in between. In DNA, the CDR3 is TGTGCCAGCAGCCTAGGGTTTTCTCAGGGAGAGACCCAGTACTTC. Translating gives CASSLGFSQGETQYF.

The J gene is TRBJ2-1, the V gene TRBV19; a weak D match, TRBD1 (6 bases). Germline assignment: CDR1 LNHDA and CDR2 SQIVND (reference sequence). V was pared by 5 bases and J by 9 bases, with 11 bases between. The CDR3 runs 12 residues. Here the CDR3 reads CASSFSGAEQFF. In DNA form, the CDR3 reads TGTGCCAGTAGTTTCTCAGGGGCTGAGCAGTTCTTC.

The rearrangement uses TRBV15 and TRBJ1-6, with D possibly being TRBD1 (5 bases). The length of the CDR3 is 14 residues. V was clipped by 1 base and J by 7 bases, with 8 bases between them. Per germline, CDR1 LNHNV and CDR2 YYDKDF (reference sequence). DNA of the CDR3: TGTGCCACCAGCAGAGGGGAGGGGAATTCACCCCTCCACTTT. Translation: CATSRGEGNSPLHF. Using reference TRBV15 and TRBJ1-6 for the parts outside the CDR3, the full variable domain is DAMVIQNPRYQVTQFGKPVTLSCSQTLNHNVMYWYQQKSSQAPKLLFHYYDKDFNNEADTPDNFQSRRPNTSFCFLDIRSPGLGDTAMYLCATSRGEGNSPLHFGNGTRLTVT.

This clone has only one observation. This chain links TRBV15 with TRBJ1-6, with D unclear. The CDR3 has 14 amino acids. V was cut by 0 bases and J by 4 bases, with 4 bases left in between. Per the germline V gene, CDR1 is LNHNV and CDR2 is YYDKDF (reference sequence). This CDR3 is CATSRDRYNSPLHF. CDR3 nucleotide sequence: TGTGCCACCAGCAGAGACAGGTATAATTCACCCCTCCACTTT.

This clone appeared once. J is TRBJ2-5 and V is TRBV13; 9 positions match TRBD1. The end of the DNA fits TRBJ2-7 better, so the J call may be wrong. From germline, CDR1 is PRHDT and CDR2 FYEKMQ (reference sequence). The CDR3 extends over 14 amino acids. Here the CDR3 reads CASSLGGQGYEQYF. Here the CDR3 DNA reads TGTGCCAGCAGCTTAGGGGGACAGGGATACGAGCAGTACTTC.

J is TRBJ2-1 and V is TRBV27; TRBD1 is a possible D gene (6 bases). Trimming took 8 bases from V and 3 from J, leaving 17 bases between them. CDR3 size: 15 residues. Germline CDR1 reads MNHEY; CDR2 reads SMNVEV (reference sequence). CDR3 residues: CASCDGTPDYNEQFF. CDR3 nucleotide sequence: TGTGCCAGCTGCGACGGGACACCGGACTACAATGAGCAGTTCTTC.

The chain joins TRBV25-1 to TRBJ2-2, with D perhaps TRBD1 (6 bases). The V gene lost 3 bases and the J gene lost 6 bases, with 20 bases spanning the gap. Germline-derived CDR1 and CDR2 are MGHDK and SYGVNS. CDR3 length: 17 residues. CDR3 region: CASSDTWAGAGAGELFF. The CDR3 DNA is TGTGCCAGCAGTGACACCTGGGCAGGGGCGGGCGCCGGGGAGCTGTTTTTT.

The rearrangement uses TRBV5-1 and TRBJ1-1; D is unclear. The V end was cut by 1 base, the J end by 6 bases, with 7 bases between. The CDR3 runs to 12 residues. CDR1 and CDR2 from the germline V gene are SGHRS and YFSETQ. The CDR3 bases are TGCGCCAGCAGCTTGAATGGTCCTGAAGCTTTCTTT. Amino acids: CASSLNGPEAFF.

This clone was seen more than once but under ten times. V is TRBV4-1 and J is TRBJ2-7; D is unresolved. V lost 2 bases, J lost 5 bases, and 10 bases lay in between. There are 13 residues in the CDR3. The germline V gene has CDR1 MGHRA and CDR2 YSYEKL. The CDR3 nucleotides read TGCGCCAGCAGCCAACTGCCTTCGGACGAGCAGTACTTC. Translating it yields CASSQLPSDEQYF.

This sequence joins TRBV2 and TRBJ2-1; D may be TRBD2 (7 bases). Germline-derived CDR1 and CDR2 are SNHLY and FYNNEI. The length of the CDR3 is 19 residues. Trimming stripped 2 bases from V and 2 bases from J, with 22 bases between. The CDR3 region has the DNA TGTGCCAGCAGTGAATTTTTGTCGGGGGGCCGAGGGCCCTACAATGAGCAGTTCTTC. Translation gives CASSEFLSGGRGPYNEQFF. The variable domain in full, completed from reference TRBV2 and TRBJ2-1, reads EPEVTQTPSHQVTQMGQEVILRCVPISNHLYFYWYRQILGQKVEFLVSFYNNEISEKSEIFDDQFSVERPDGSNFTLKIRSTKLEDSAMYFCASSEFLSGGRGPYNEQFFGPGTRLTVL.

V is TRBV29-1 and J is TRBJ2-5; D call uncertain. Trimming stripped 7 bases from V and 1 base from J, with 19 bases between. CDR1 is SQVTM and CDR2 is ANQGSEA in the germline V gene. CDR3 length: 15 amino acids. DNA of the CDR3: TGCAGCGCCAATGGTTTGGGTTTTGGCCAAGAGACCCAGTACTTC. Its protein is CSANGLGFGQETQYF.

The CDR3 loop reads CASSSTGGGQPQHF. The CDR3 DNA reads TGCGCCAGCAGCTCTACAGGGGGGGGTCAGCCCCAGCATTTT. The V and J genes are TRBV5-1 and TRBJ1-5, with 8 bases identical to TRBD1. Trimming at V came to 3 bases and at J to 6 bases, leaving 5 bases not matched to a gene. Germline values: CDR1 SGHRS, CDR2 YFSETQ. This CDR3 has 14 residues.

J is TRBJ2-7 and V is TRBV9; D not certain. Trimming stripped 0 bases from V and 5 bases from J, with 3 bases between. Germline assignment: CDR1 SGDLS and CDR2 YYNGEE. This CDR3 has 11 amino acids. The CDR3 region has the DNA TGTGCCAGCAGCGTAGGTGACGAGCAGTACTTC. It encodes CASSVGDEQYF.

V is TRBV25-1 and J is TRBJ1-4, with D possibly TRBD1 on 6 matching bases. Trimming pared 4 bases from V and 8 bases from J, leaving 17 bases between. The germline V gene encodes CDR1 MGHDK and CDR2 SYGVNS. CDR3 size: 15 residues. Here the CDR3 DNA reads TGTGCCAGCAGTGTTAACAGGGAAAGAGGAGAAAAACTGTTTTTT. Its translation: CASSVNRERGEKLFF.

In its sample, this clone was seen once. The genes are TRBV4-1 and TRBJ1-1, with D unresolved. CDR1 and CDR2 from the germline V gene are MGHRA and YSYEKL. Trimming left V 3 bases short and J 7 bases short, with 9 bases between. The CDR3 spans 12 residues. The CDR3 loop reads CASSHSTGEAFF. The CDR3 bases are TGCGCCAGCAGCCATAGCACCGGTGAAGCTTTCTTT.